These 4 T cell receptor beta chains came from one sample sequenced in a study of early stage breast cancer tumors. The repertoire was sequenced with immunoSEQ multiplex PCR; TCRdb's copy has only in-frame clones and lacks some. The table has around 25,000 clones, roughly 64% seen once; the top ten hold 8.5% to 10%. The sample comprised breast tumor tissue. Receptors were obtained from a person in their sixties with breast cancer.

The rearrangement joins TRBV6-1 to TRBJ2-1, with 9 bases fitting TRBD2. Germline V CDR1 and CDR2: MNHNS, SASEGT. The V and J ends lost 6 bases and 9 bases, in that order; junction bases with no gene match: 12. The CDR3 length is 15 residues. The CDR3 DNA follows: TGTGCCAGCAGAGGTTCGGGTAGCGGGAGACCTGAGCAGTTCTTC. Translating it yields CASRGSGSGRPEQFF.

The J gene is TRBJ1-2, the V gene TRBV5-4; the D is unclear. Germline V gene lookup returns CDR1 SGHNT and CDR2 YYREEE (reference sequence). This CDR3 has 13 residues. Trimming removed 2 bases from V and 4 bases from J, with 9 bases in between. The DNA for the CDR3 is TGTGCCAGCAGCTTAAGCACGGGCTATGGCTACACCTTC. This codes for CASSLSTGYGYTF.

This clone is medium-sized within its sample. This chain joins TRBV28 and TRBJ2-7; 8 positions agree with TRBD1. Germline V gives CDR1 MDHEN, CDR2 SYDVKM. The CDR3 is 15 amino acids. Trimming removed 4 bases from V and 3 bases from J; junction bases left unmatched: 8. The DNA for the CDR3 is TGTGCCAGCAGTTCCACAGGGGGGTTTTTCTACGAGCAGTACTTC. Translating gives CASSSTGGFFYEQYF.

A few counts support this clone. The genes are TRBV27 and TRBJ2-2, with D uncertain. Trimming took off 3 bases at V and 8 bases at J, with 7 bases between the two ends. The V gene's germline CDR1 is MNHEY and CDR2 SMNVEV (reference sequence). There are 12 residues in the CDR3. The DNA for the CDR3 is TGTGCCAGCAGTTTTGTGACAGGGGAGCTGTTTTTT. Residues: CASSFVTGELFF.